The 22 T cell receptor beta chains below all came from one sample that was sequenced in a study of cytomegalovirus exposure and HLA in healthy donors. PCR used 60 Vbeta primers and 13 Jbeta primers. Data came from immunoSEQ multiplex PCR; TCRdb stores just in-frame clones and leaves some out. This table holds some 150,000 clones, 60% to 80% found once. Sequencing was carried out using PBMCs. Receptors were obtained from a young man in good health and CMV-seropositive.

V and J are TRBV5-1 and TRBJ2-7, with TRBD2 as a possible D gene (8 bases). The CDR3 runs to 15 residues. CDR1 is SGHRS and CDR2 is YFSETQ in the germline V gene. V was shortened by 4 bases and J by 3 bases, with 17 bases between the two germline ends. CDR3 bases: TGCGCCAGCAGCCCGGGAGGGACAGAAAGCTACGAGCAGTACTTC. It translates to CASSPGGTESYEQYF.

V gene TRBV4-2 combines with J gene TRBJ2-3; TRBD2 matches at 12 bases. The CDR3 is made up of 16 amino acids. Germline assignment: CDR1 LGHNA and CDR2 YNFKEQ. The V and J ends lost 5 bases and 4 bases, in that order; junction bases with no gene match: 7. CDR3 DNA: TGTGCCAGCAGCTCCCGGACTAGCGGGGTAGCAGATACGCAGTATTTT. Translated: CASSSRTSGVADTQYF.

J is TRBJ1-1 and V is TRBV5-4; 7 bases fit TRBD1. There are 14 residues in the CDR3. V was clipped by 0 bases and J by 6 bases; unmatched bases: 5. The germline CDR1 and CDR2 sequences are SGHNT and YYREEE (reference sequence). In nucleotides, the CDR3 is TGTGCCAGCAGCTTGGAAGACAGGGCATCTGAAGCTTTCTTT. Encoded protein: CASSLEDRASEAFF.

This clone was seen only a few times. The chain carries TRBV15 and TRBJ2-1; TRBD2 aligns across 8 bases. The CDR3 length is 15 residues. Per the germline V gene, CDR1 is LNHNV and CDR2 is YYDKDF (reference sequence). After removal of 3 bases from V and 3 bases from J, the junction contained 4 bases not matched to a gene. The CDR3 region is CATSSEAGDYNEQFF. The CDR3 nucleotides read TGTGCCACCAGCAGTGAAGCGGGGGACTACAATGAGCAGTTCTTC. The full variable domain, its missing parts supplied by reference TRBV15 and TRBJ2-1, is DAMVIQNPRYQVTQFGKPVTLSCSQTLNHNVMYWYQQKSSQAPKLLFHYYDKDFNNEADTPDNFQSRRPNTSFCFLDIRSPGLGDTAMYLCATSSEAGDYNEQFFGPGTRLTVL.

This clone was detected once. The chain carries TRBV15 and TRBJ1-3, with D perhaps TRBD1 (5 bases). Deletions cut 0 bases from V and 4 bases from J, with 7 bases between. Germline V gene sequence: CDR1 LNHNV, CDR2 YYDKDF (reference sequence). This CDR3 contains 14 residues. CDR3 coding DNA: TGTGCCACCAGCAGAGATCAGGGAGGAAACACCATATATTTT. The encoded protein is CATSRDQGGNTIYF.

The J gene is TRBJ2-4, the V gene TRBV7-2, with no clear D. The V gene's germline CDR1 is SGHTA and CDR2 FQGNSA. The CDR3 spans 15 residues. V was clipped by 6 bases and J by 3 bases, with 15 bases between them. CDR3 region: CASRYTNYNKNIQYF. Here the CDR3 DNA reads TGTGCCAGCAGATATACGAACTATAACAAAAACATTCAGTACTTC.

V usage is TRBV11-2 and J usage is TRBJ1-1; weak D call: TRBD1 (5 bases). Between the trimmed V and J ends, which lost 1 base and 3 bases, there was a span of 12 bases. The germline gives CDR1 SGHAT, CDR2 FQNNGV. This CDR3 is built from 15 residues. In DNA form, the CDR3 reads TGTGCCAGCAGCTTAGTTAGCGGGGGACACACTGAAGCTTTCTTT. This encodes CASSLVSGGHTEAFF.

The chain links TRBV19 to TRBJ2-1; 9 nucleotides line up with TRBD2. V lost 0 bases to trimming and J lost 4 bases; unmatched junction nucleotides: 4. Germline values: CDR1 LNHDA, CDR2 SQIVND (reference sequence). The CDR3 totals 16 residues. This CDR3 is CASSIEGSGGYNEQFF. The CDR3, as DNA: TGTGCCAGTAGTATAGAGGGTAGCGGGGGATACAATGAGCAGTTCTTC.

The chain links TRBV5-5 to TRBJ2-7; TRBD2 is a possible D gene (6 bases). Trimming stripped 1 base from V and 4 bases from J, with 9 bases between. The CDR3 has 13 residues. Germline CDR1 reads SGHKS; CDR2 reads YYEKEE (reference sequence). CDR3 nucleotides: TGTGCCAGCAGCTTGCCCGGGAGATACGAGCAGTACTTC. Translated: CASSLPGRYEQYF.

The chain combines TRBV19 with TRBJ1-1, with 8 bases lining up with TRBD1. Germline CDR1 and CDR2: LNHDA and SQIVND (reference sequence). Losses at the gene ends were 4 bases for V and 1 base for J; bases not matched to a gene: 8. The CDR3 runs 16 residues. In DNA, the CDR3 is TGTGCCAGTAGTACAAGACCAGGGGGCCCGAACACTGAAGCTTTCTTT. The encoded protein is CASSTRPGGPNTEAFF.

This chain uses TRBV4-3 with TRBJ1-1, with 7 bases identical to TRBD1. This CDR3 comprises 15 residues. Germline trimming cut 0 bases from V and 5 bases from J; bases unmatched to any gene: 6. The germline gives CDR1 LGHNA, CDR2 YSLEER. The chain's CDR3 is CASSQETGKGTEAFF. In DNA form, the CDR3 reads TGCGCCAGCAGCCAAGAGACAGGGAAAGGAACTGAAGCTTTCTTT.

The chain couples TRBV13 to TRBJ2-1, with D possibly being TRBD2 (6 bases). The germline gives CDR1 PRHDT, CDR2 FYEKMQ (reference sequence). The CDR3 consists of 16 residues. Trimming removed 5 bases at V and 4 bases at J, with 18 bases between. The CDR3 loop is CASSPSNRGTYNEQFF. Here the CDR3 DNA reads TGTGCCAGCAGCCCCTCGAACCGGGGGACTTACAATGAGCAGTTCTTC.

This chain uses TRBV30 with TRBJ1-6; D is unresolved. CDR1 is GTSNPN and CDR2 is SVGIG in the germline V gene (reference sequence). The V gene lost 0 bases and the J gene lost 2 bases, with 11 bases spanning the gap. This CDR3 region has 16 residues. The CDR3 DNA is TGTGCCTGGAGTGTGACCGGGGAAGCCTATAATTCACCCCTCCACTTT. Protein sequence: CAWSVTGEAYNSPLHF.

This rearrangement joins TRBV5-1 to TRBJ1-1, with 9 bases that match TRBD1. Unmatched junction bases numbered 8, after V lost 4 bases and J lost 4 bases. The CDR3 is 15 residues long. Germline lookup yields CDR1 SGHRS and CDR2 YFSETQ. The CDR3 DNA is TGCGCCAGCAGCCCTTGGACAGGGGAGAGCACTGAAGCTTTCTTT. Translation: CASSPWTGESTEAFF.

The chain uses TRBV6-1 and TRBJ1-5; 11 bases match TRBD1. Germline V CDR1 and CDR2: MNHNS, SASEGT. V gave up 3 bases and J gave up 0 bases; unmatched junction bases: 4. The CDR3 covers 17 residues. CDR3: CASSDSGTGGSNQPQHF. CDR3 DNA: TGTGCCAGCAGTGATTCCGGGACAGGGGGTAGCAATCAGCCCCAGCATTTT.

The rearrangement links TRBV9 to TRBJ1-2; D uncertain. The CDR3 length is 15 residues. With 5 bases removed from V and 4 bases from J, the gap between germline ends came to 18 bases. Germline values: CDR1 SGDLS, CDR2 YYNGEE. CDR3 sequence (DNA): TGTGCCAGCAGTACTACCCCCTCCGCCGTCTATGGCTACACCTTC. Translated: CASSTTPSAVYGYTF.

This clone showed up just a few times. This chain connects TRBV29-1 to TRBJ2-7; D is perhaps TRBD1 (6 bases). This CDR3 has 14 residues. V lost 6 bases and J 2 bases, leaving 17 bases between the germline ends. Germline lookup yields CDR1 SQVTM and CDR2 ANQGSEA. CDR3 sequence: CSVALRDITYEQYF. The DNA for the CDR3 is TGCAGCGTCGCCTTACGGGACATTACCTACGAGCAGTACTTC.

The chain joins TRBV6-6 to TRBJ2-7; 8 bases agree with TRBD1. After removal of 4 bases from V and 3 bases from J, the junction contained 11 bases not matched to a gene. Per the germline V gene, CDR1 is MNHNY and CDR2 is SVGAGI (reference sequence). The CDR3 contains 16 residues. CDR3 bases: TGTGCCAGCAGTTCTAGCACCGGGACAGGTAGCTACGAGCAGTACTTC. This codes for CASSSSTGTGSYEQYF.

This clone was found a few times. CDR3 residues: CASSQVAGLTDTQYF. DNA of the CDR3: TGCGCCAGCAGCCAAGTAGCAGGACTAACAGATACGCAGTATTTT. The chain is built from TRBV4-1 and TRBJ2-3; maybe TRBD2 (6 bases). V dropped 1 base and J dropped 3 bases, with 11 bases sitting between them. This CDR3 contains 15 residues. CDR1 is MGHRA, CDR2 YSYEKL, per germline.

The chain is built from TRBV27 and TRBJ2-6; 9 bases map to TRBD1. With V trimmed by 4 bases and J by 1 base, 5 bases remained unmatched. This CDR3 is 17 amino acids long. Germline CDR1 and CDR2: MNHEY and SMNVEV (reference sequence). In DNA, the CDR3 is TGTGCCAGCAGTTCGGACAGGGGAAGGTCTGGGGCCAACGTCCTGACTTTC. As protein: CASSSDRGRSGANVLTF. The full variable domain, completed using reference TRBV27 and TRBJ2-6, is EAQVTQNPRYLITVTGKKLTVTCSQNMNHEYMSWYRQDPGLGLRQIYYSMNVEVTDKGDVPEGYKVSRKEKRNFPLILESPSPNQTSLYFCASSSDRGRSGANVLTFGAGSRLTVL.

The chain joins TRBV11-3 to TRBJ1-1; tentative D call: TRBD1 (5 bases). This CDR3 region has 13 residues. The germline CDR1 and CDR2 sequences are SGHNT and YENEEA. V dropped 3 bases and J dropped 1 base, with 6 bases sitting between them. The CDR3 loop reads CASSFQGNTEAFF. CDR3 nucleotide sequence: TGTGCCAGCAGCTTCCAGGGGAACACTGAAGCTTTCTTT.

The chain recombines TRBV4-1 with TRBJ2-1; perhaps TRBD1 as D (5 bases). V lost 0 bases and J 9 bases, leaving 9 bases between the germline ends. CDR3 size: 13 residues. Germline V gives CDR1 MGHRA, CDR2 YSYEKL. The DNA of the CDR3 is TGCGCCAGCAGCCAAGAGAAGGGGCCTGAGCAGTTCTTC. Translating gives CASSQEKGPEQFF.